This T cell receptor (beta chain) emerged from a study of CD8+ T cells in alopecia areata. J gave up 1 base and V 3 bases, and 8 bases lay outside the gene matches. This CDR3 comprises 19 residues. Germline V gene sequence: CDR1 GTSNPN, CDR2 SVGIG (reference sequence). Treatment: oral pan-JAK inhibitor, 5-10 mg twice daily. In alopecia areata patients, both lesional scalp punch biopsies and peripheral blood were collected. PBMCs yielded sorted CD4+ and CD8+ T cells. Findings and caveats of the study: Scalp repertoires also include resident alphabeta T cells from normal skin. The study found higher clonality in lesional than normal scalp, especially in alopecia totalis/universalis.

Extracted RNA was reverse transcribed, and the resulting cDNA served as sequencing template. Assay: immunoSEQ multiplex PCR; the TCRdb copy retains only in-frame clones and omits some. Here the sample spans approximately 150,000 clones, 58% being singletons. Of note for this clone: No antigen is known for it.

Specimen: CD4+ T cells sorted from blood, collected at approximately week 60, from a patient treated with tofacitinib. The TCR originated in a human donor with alopecia areata. This chain connects TRBV30 to TRBJ2-2, with 16 bases fitting TRBD2. In DNA, the CDR3 is TGTGCCTGGAGGCCCCCGGGACTAGCGGGGGGGTTGAACACCGGGGAGCTGTTTTTT. This encodes CAWRPPGLAGGLNTGELFF.